The 9 T cell receptor beta chains listed next were all sequenced from one sample in a study of T cells in Graves' hyperthyroidism and ophthalmopathy. Amplification yielded TCR beta CDR3 regions, with RNA transcripts as the source. First-round RT-PCR of the TCR CDR3 relied on the HTBI primer set. TCRdb redid the calling of the multiplex PCR reads with MiXCR, one entry per CDR3 protein. The sample yields 660,000 or so distinct CDR3 sequences, over 40% seen once. The sequenced material came from peripheral blood or thyroid tissue (not recorded which). All receptors come from an adult man with Graves' disease, either hyperthyroidism or ophthalmopathy (not recorded which).

To note about this clonotype: A much more abundant neighbour one base away suggests this may be a read error. This rearrangement joins TRBV13 to TRBJ1-2; perhaps TRBD1 as D (6 bases). CDR1 PRHDT and CDR2 FYEKMQ come from the germline V gene (reference sequence). This CDR3 has 15 residues. Trimming removed 1 base from V and 1 base from J, with 10 bases in between. The CDR3 DNA follows: TGTGCCAGCAGCTTAGCCGGGACATATAACTATGGCTACACCTTC. Its translation: CASSLAGTYNYGYTF.

This clonotype was detected only a few times. The chain is built from TRBV5-4 and TRBJ1-1, with D tentatively TRBD1 (5 bases). This CDR3 region has 14 residues. Germline assignment: CDR1 SGHNT and CDR2 YYREEE (reference sequence). Deletions cut 6 bases from V and 0 bases from J, with 12 bases between. The CDR3 region is CASIKMGVNTEAFF. The CDR3 region has the DNA TGTGCCAGCATTAAAATGGGGGTGAACACTGAAGCTTTCTTT.

CDR3 in DNA: TGCAGCATGACCGGGACAGGGTACCAAGAGACCCAGTACTTC. Amino acid sequence: CSMTGTGYQETQYF. The chain uses TRBV29-1 and TRBJ2-5; 9 bases match TRBD1. Germline-derived CDR1 and CDR2 are SQVTM and ANQGSEA. Trimming cost V 8 bases and J 0 bases; bases outside gene matches: 7. The CDR3 totals 14 residues.

The chain joins TRBV7-8 to TRBJ1-4; TRBD1 aligns across 7 bases. Germline CDR1 SGHVS, CDR2 FQNEAQ. The V and J ends lost 5 bases and 8 bases, in that order; junction bases with no gene match: 8. The CDR3 covers 14 residues. The CDR3 coding sequence is TGTGCCAGCAGCCGTAATACAGGGGAGGAAAAACTGTTTTTT. Translating gives CASSRNTGEEKLFF.

The sample holds many counts of this clonotype. The chain combines TRBV9 with TRBJ1-2; TRBD1 matches at 7 bases. The CDR3 extends over 13 amino acids. Germline V lookup: CDR1 SGDLS, CDR2 YYNGEE. Trimming cost V 0 bases and J 6 bases; bases outside gene matches: 2. Here the CDR3 DNA reads TGTGCCAGCAGCGTAGGGGACAGAGATGGCTACACCTTC. Protein product: CASSVGDRDGYTF.

The V call is TRBV7-9, the J call TRBJ1-1; unclear D gene. Looked up from germline, CDR1 is SEHNR and CDR2 is FQNEAQ (reference sequence). This CDR3 is 15 amino acids long. V was pared by 3 bases and J by 1 base, with 12 bases between. The CDR3, as DNA: TGTGCCAGCAGCTTCCCCGGACTCCGGAACACTGAAGCTTTCTTT. It encodes CASSFPGLRNTEAFF.

The chain combines TRBV7-9 with TRBJ1-6; unclear D gene. Germline V CDR1 and CDR2: SEHNR, FQNEAQ (reference sequence). CDR3 length: 17 residues. Trimming removed 3 bases at V and 0 bases at J, with 12 bases between. The CDR3 DNA is TGTGCCAGCAGCTTGAGGCCTGAGTACTCCTATAATTCACCCCTCCACTTT. It yields the protein CASSLRPEYSYNSPLHF.

The chain is built from TRBV2 and TRBJ2-7; possible D gene TRBD1, 6 bases. The V end lost 4 bases, the J end lost 3 bases, and 16 bases lay between the germline ends. The germline V gene has CDR1 SNHLY and CDR2 FYNNEI. The length of the CDR3 is 15 residues. The chain's CDR3 is CASSVEGTPYYEQYF. CDR3 in DNA: TGTGCCAGCAGTGTAGAGGGGACACCATACTACGAGCAGTACTTC.

Written as DNA, the CDR3 is TGTGCCAGCAGCTTAATCGGGGGCGCGAACACTGAAGCTTTCTTT. It specifies CASSLIGGANTEAFF. The chain carries TRBV7-3 and TRBJ1-1, with D possibly TRBD1 on 6 matching bases. Germline CDR1 and CDR2: SGHTA and FQGTGA. The CDR3 sequence is 15 residues long. V lost 1 base to trimming and J lost 1 base, with 10 bases between them. Combining the CDR3 with reference TRBV7-3 and TRBJ1-1 gives the whole variable domain GAGVSQTPSNKVTEKGKYVELRCDPISGHTALYWYRQSLGQGPEFLIYFQGTGAADDSGLPNDRFFAVRPEGSVSTLKIQRTERGDSAVYLCASSLIGGANTEAFFGQGTRLTVV.